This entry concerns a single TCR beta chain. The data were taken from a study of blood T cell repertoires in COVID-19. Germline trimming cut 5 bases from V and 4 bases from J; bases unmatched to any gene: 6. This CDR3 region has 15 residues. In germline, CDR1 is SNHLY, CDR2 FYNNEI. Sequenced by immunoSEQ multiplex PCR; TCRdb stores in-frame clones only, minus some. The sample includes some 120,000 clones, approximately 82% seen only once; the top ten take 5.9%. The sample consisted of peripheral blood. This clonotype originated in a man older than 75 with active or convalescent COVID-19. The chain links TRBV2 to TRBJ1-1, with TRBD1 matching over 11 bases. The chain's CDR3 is CASSSGTGGITEAFF. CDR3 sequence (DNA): TGTGCCAGCAGTTCAGGGACAGGGGGTATCACTGAAGCTTTCTTT.